A single sample gave rise to the 29 T cell receptor beta chains below, sequenced in a study of blood T cell repertoires in COVID-19. TCRdb keeps only in-frame clones here, not all; method: immunoSEQ multiplex PCR. Here the sample spans a few hundred thousand clones, approximately 87% being singletons. Sequenced: peripheral blood. The receptors were gathered from a man aged 60-69 years with acute or convalescent COVID-19.

The chain carries TRBV19 and TRBJ2-5; possible D gene TRBD2, 6 bases. V lost 4 bases, J lost 0 bases, and 12 bases lay in between. This CDR3 spans 15 amino acids. Germline assignment: CDR1 LNHDA and CDR2 SQIVND (reference sequence). The CDR3 loop reads CASSSLAQNQETQYF. CDR3 nucleotide sequence: TGTGCCAGTAGTAGTCTAGCGCAGAACCAAGAGACCCAGTACTTC.

This sequence joins TRBV7-2 and TRBJ2-3; maybe TRBD2 (6 bases). Deletions cut 3 bases from V and 5 bases from J, with 9 bases between. The CDR3 spans 13 residues. Per germline, CDR1 SGHTA and CDR2 FQGNSA. The CDR3: CASSFQAGDTQYF. As DNA, the CDR3 is TGTGCCAGCAGCTTCCAAGCGGGAGATACGCAGTATTTT. The full variable domain, its missing parts supplied by reference TRBV7-2 and TRBJ2-3, is GAGVSQSPSNKVTEKGKDVELRCDPISGHTALYWYRQSLGQGLEFLIYFQGNSAPDKSGLPSDRFSAERTGGSVSTLTIQRTQQEDSAVYLCASSFQAGDTQYFGPGTRLTVL.

Only a few counts were recorded for this clone. The rearrangement joins TRBV12-3 or TRBV12-4 to TRBJ2-2, with TRBD1 as a possible D gene (5 bases). Trimming pared 6 bases from V and 6 bases from J, leaving 11 bases between. The CDR3 has 13 residues. CDR3 amino acids: CASSPQGAGELFF. CDR3 coding DNA: TGTGCCAGCAGCCCCCAAGGGGCCGGGGAGCTGTTTTTT.

This chain links TRBV29-1 with TRBJ1-2; 8 bases match TRBD1. The CDR3 spans 14 residues. V shed 2 bases and J 3 bases; nucleotides not matched to a gene: 5. Germline CDR1 SQVTM, CDR2 ANQGSEA. The CDR3 coding sequence is TGCAGCGTTGAACCGGGACAGGTTTACTATGGCTACACCTTC. Its translation: CSVEPGQVYYGYTF.

This clone was recorded only once. This chain links TRBV27 with TRBJ2-2; TRBD2 matches at 7 bases. The germline gives CDR1 MNHEY, CDR2 SMNVEV (reference sequence). Trimming cost V 10 bases and J 4 bases; bases outside gene matches: 12. The CDR3 consists of 15 residues. The CDR3: CATQRSSGITGELFF. In DNA, the CDR3 is TGTGCCACCCAGCGATCTAGCGGAATCACCGGGGAGCTGTTTTTT.

J is TRBJ1-2 and V is TRBV5-1; D is uncertain. CDR3 length equals 13 residues. The V gene's germline CDR1 is SGHRS and CDR2 YFSETQ. V was shortened by 5 bases and J by 0 bases, with 8 bases between the two germline ends. For the CDR3, the DNA is TGCGCCAGCAGGCTAGAGGCTAACTATGGCTACACCTTC. Its translation is CASRLEANYGYTF.

The rearrangement links TRBV3-1 (or the pseudogene TRBV3-2) to TRBJ2-3; D is perhaps TRBD2 (5 bases). This CDR3 spans 17 amino acids. V lost 0 bases to trimming and J lost 6 bases, with 19 bases between them. CDR1 and CDR2 (germline): LGHDT, YNNKEL (reference sequence). The DNA for the CDR3 is TGTGCCAGCAGCCAAGATTCGGGGTTCCCCCCGAGGGATACGCAGTATTTT. Protein product: CASSQDSGFPPRDTQYF.

V is TRBV29-1 and J is TRBJ2-1; TRBD2 is a possible D gene (6 bases). Between the trimmed V and J ends, which lost 0 bases and 9 bases, there was a span of 15 bases. The germline CDR1 and CDR2 sequences are SQVTM and ANQGSEA. The CDR3 loop spans 14 amino acids. CDR3 sequence: CSVEDRGGFTEQFF. CDR3 DNA: TGCAGCGTTGAAGATCGTGGGGGGTTTACTGAGCAGTTCTTC.

The rearrangement links TRBV29-1 to TRBJ2-5, with 8 bases identical to TRBD1. Germline loops: CDR1 SQVTM, CDR2 ANQGSEA. The J segment lost 4 bases and the V segment lost 4 bases, leaving 5 bases of the junction unmatched. The CDR3 is made up of 13 amino acids. CDR3 sequence reads: CSVGQGQGETQYF. In DNA form, the CDR3 reads TGCAGCGTTGGACAGGGGCAGGGAGAGACCCAGTACTTC.

This rearrangement joins TRBV7-5 to TRBJ2-5; no check of the table's D call, TRBD1, against the DNA was made. TRBV7-5 is noted as a pseudogene. The CDR3 length is 17 residues. The CDR3 sequence: CARSLAQRQTSQETQYF. The CDR3 DNA sequence: TGTGCCAGAAGCTTAGCGCAACGACAGACGAGCCAAGAGACCCAGTACTTC.

The CDR3 sequence: CASSQDRDRLSPGALHF. In DNA form, the CDR3 reads TGTGCCAGCAGCCAAGATAGGGACAGGCTCTCACCCGGTGCCCTCCACTTT. The chain recombines TRBV14 with TRBJ1-6, with 8 bases aligning to TRBD1. Germline CDR1 SGHDN, CDR2 FVKESK. J lost 14 bases, V lost 0 bases, and 15 bases had no gene match. The CDR3 length is 17 residues. Complete variable domain (other parts from reference TRBV14 and TRBJ1-6): EAGVTQFPSHSVIEKGQTVTLRCDPISGHDNLYWYRRVMGKEIKFLLHFVKESKQDESGMPNNRFLAERTGGTYSTLKVQPAELEDSGVYFCASSQDRDRLSPGALHFGNGTRLTVT.

The V call is TRBV4-3, the J call TRBJ2-1, with 10 nucleotides matching TRBD1. Germline V gene lookup returns CDR1 LGHNA and CDR2 YSLEER. This CDR3 region has 17 residues. With V trimmed by 0 bases and J by 3 bases, 5 bases remained unmatched. CDR3 in amino acids: CASSQDRWDRGYNEQFF. The CDR3 nucleotides read TGCGCCAGCAGCCAAGATAGATGGGACAGGGGCTACAATGAGCAGTTCTTC.

The chain combines TRBV28 with TRBJ2-6; TRBD1 is a possible D gene (5 bases). The CDR3 is 15 residues long. Germline V gene lookup returns CDR1 MDHEN and CDR2 SYDVKM. V lost 6 bases and J lost 2, with 11 bases in between. The CDR3 loop reads CASSYRQAGANVLTF. CDR3 in DNA: TGTGCCAGCAGCTACAGGCAAGCTGGGGCCAACGTCCTGACTTTC.

The genes are TRBV3-1 (or the pseudogene TRBV3-2) and TRBJ1-2; TRBD1 agrees at 7 bases. This CDR3 is 15 amino acids long. The germline CDR1 and CDR2 sequences are LGHDT and YNNKEL (reference sequence). The V segment lost 3 bases and the J segment 2 bases; nucleotides outside the gene matches: 6. For the CDR3, the DNA is TGTGCCAGCAGCCACGGGACAGTAAAAAACTATGGCTACACCTTC. This gives the protein CASSHGTVKNYGYTF.

This clone was recorded once. This chain links TRBV7-3 with TRBJ2-1, with 9 nucleotides matching TRBD2. Germline V gene lookup returns CDR1 SGHTA and CDR2 FQGTGA. The ends lost 1 base at V and 6 bases at J; junction bases unmatched: 4. This CDR3 contains 15 residues. The CDR3 DNA is TGTGCCAGCAGCTTAATCGGTAGCGGGAGCAATGAGCAGTTCTTC. Amino acids: CASSLIGSGSNEQFF.

This chain joins TRBV6-5 and TRBJ1-4; D not certain. Germline V gene sequence: CDR1 MNHEY, CDR2 SVGAGI. Trimming cost V 10 bases and J 6 bases, with 15 bases left between them. The CDR3 spans 13 residues. The CDR3 here is CAISPAGDEKLFF. The CDR3 DNA reads TGTGCCATTTCCCCGGCGGGTGATGAAAAACTGTTTTTT.

The rearrangement links TRBV3-1 (or the pseudogene TRBV3-2) to TRBJ2-5; TRBD1 matches at 9 bases. The CDR3 extends over 16 amino acids. CDR1 is LGHDT, CDR2 YNNKEL, per germline (reference sequence). The trim removed 1 base at V and 4 bases at J, leaving 7 bases unmatched. The CDR3 nucleotides are TGTGCCAGCAGCCAAGCGGGACAGGGTCGGGGAGAGACCCAGTACTTC. Protein product: CASSQAGQGRGETQYF.

The chain has TRBV28 and TRBJ2-1, with 9 bases fitting TRBD1. V trimming: 8 bases; J trimming: 7 bases; junction bases outside the gene matches: 9. Per germline, CDR1 MDHEN and CDR2 SYDVKM. This CDR3 has 14 amino acids. The CDR3 sequence is CASGFRTGENEQFF. As DNA, the CDR3 is TGTGCCAGCGGGTTTCGGACAGGGGAGAATGAGCAGTTCTTC.

The chain combines TRBV5-5 with TRBJ1-1, with D unclear. The germline V and J ends were trimmed by 1 base and 5 bases, with 9 bases remaining between them. Germline-derived CDR1 and CDR2 are SGHKS and YYEKEE (reference sequence). The CDR3 totals 13 residues. The CDR3 reads CASSLIGGTEAFF. CDR3 coding DNA: TGTGCCAGCAGCTTGATAGGCGGGACTGAAGCTTTCTTT.

The chain carries TRBV19 and TRBJ1-2; tentatively, D is TRBD1 (5 bases). The germline V gene encodes CDR1 LNHDA and CDR2 SQIVND (reference sequence). Between the trimmed V and J ends, which lost 5 bases and 0 bases, there was a span of 13 bases. The CDR3 is 15 residues long. CDR3 sequence (DNA): TGTGCCAGTAGTCCTTGGGACTTAACTAACTATGGCTACACCTTC. As protein: CASSPWDLTNYGYTF.

The rearrangement joins TRBV5-1 to TRBJ1-1; possibly TRBD1 for D (6 bases). CDR1 and CDR2 (germline): SGHRS, YFSETQ. This CDR3 has 15 amino acids. V lost 0 bases to trimming and J lost 5 bases, with 14 bases between them. CDR3 residues: CASSLAIQGLTEAFF. The CDR3 DNA reads TGCGCCAGCAGCTTGGCCATACAGGGTTTGACTGAAGCTTTCTTT.

The chain recombines TRBV18 with TRBJ1-1; D is possibly TRBD1 (6 bases). The CDR3 is made up of 13 amino acids. The V end lost 6 bases, the J end lost 1 base, and 9 bases lay between the germline ends. Looked up from germline, CDR1 is KGHSH and CDR2 is LQKENI. CDR3: CASSQGPNTEAFF. As DNA, the CDR3 is TGTGCCAGCTCTCAGGGGCCGAACACTGAAGCTTTCTTT.

J is TRBJ2-1 and V is TRBV3-1 (or the pseudogene TRBV3-2), with 11 positions matching TRBD2. Germline trimming cut 6 bases from V and 9 bases from J; bases unmatched to any gene: 4. The CDR3 covers 13 residues. The germline V gene encodes CDR1 LGHDT and CDR2 YNNKEL (reference sequence). The CDR3 DNA reads as TGTGCCAGCAGACTAGCGGGAGAGGCTGAGCAGTTCTTC. Protein sequence: CASRLAGEAEQFF.

The CDR3 here is CAWRGRQGSNYGYTF. The CDR3 nucleotides read TGTGCCTGGAGGGGGCGACAAGGATCCAACTATGGCTACACCTTC. V usage is TRBV30 and J usage is TRBJ1-2; TRBD1 might be the D (5 bases). Trimming cost V 3 bases and J 2 bases, with 16 bases left between them. Germline CDR1 and CDR2: GTSNPN and SVGIG (reference sequence). The CDR3 has 15 amino acids.

This clone has only a few counts. V is TRBV28 and J is TRBJ1-2; a possible D gene is TRBD1 (5 bases). Between the trimmed V and J ends, which lost 2 bases and 7 bases, there was a span of 20 bases. The CDR3 spans 16 residues. Germline CDR1 and CDR2: MDHEN and SYDVKM. The CDR3 reads CASSLRLRGFGGGYTF. For the CDR3, the DNA is TGTGCCAGCAGTTTAAGGTTGCGGGGATTCGGGGGTGGCTACACCTTC.

The chain links TRBV19 to TRBJ1-2; TRBD1 matches at 8 bases. V dropped 6 bases and J dropped 2; count of bases not matched to a gene: 2. The V gene's germline CDR1 is LNHDA and CDR2 SQIVND (reference sequence). This CDR3 spans 13 amino acids. The CDR3: CASSRDRNYGYTF. For the CDR3, the DNA is TGTGCCAGTAGCCGGGACAGGAACTATGGCTACACCTTC.

The chain uses TRBV19 and TRBJ2-7, with 9 bases matching TRBD2. The germline CDR1 and CDR2 sequences are LNHDA and SQIVND (reference sequence). The CDR3 is made up of 13 amino acids. After removal of 5 bases from V and 3 bases from J, the junction contained 2 bases not matched to a gene. CDR3 coding DNA: TGTGCCAGTAGTCAAGCGGGAGGCTACGAGCAGTACTTC. Protein product: CASSQAGGYEQYF.

The genes are TRBV6-8 and TRBJ2-2; 11 positions agree with TRBD2. Trimming took 0 bases from V and 1 from J; bases not matched to a gene: 16. Per the germline V gene, CDR1 is MNHGY and CDR2 is SAAAGT. There are 22 residues in the CDR3. The CDR3 DNA reads TGTGCCAGCAGTTACTCGCCCTCAACTAGCGGGAGTAGTGGTAGGAACACCGGGGAGCTGTTTTTT. This gives the protein CASSYSPSTSGSSGRNTGELFF.

The chain joins TRBV7-2 to TRBJ2-3, with TRBD1 identical over 9 bases. With 2 bases clipped from V and 6 bases from J, the junction kept 6 bases outside the gene matches. Germline V CDR1 and CDR2: SGHTA, FQGNSA. The CDR3 loop spans 15 amino acids. The CDR3 DNA reads as TGTGCCAGCAGCTTAAAAGCGACAGGGGGTGATACGCAGTATTTT. This encodes CASSLKATGGDTQYF.